These 25 T cell receptor beta chains were sequenced from one sample in a study of CD8 T cells in Susac syndrome. RNA in amounts of roughly 0.5 to 1 ug was reverse transcribed with random hexamers. TCRdb itself ran the immunoSEQ multiplex PCR reads through MiXCR, one entry per CDR3 protein. The sample includes around 150,000 distinct CDR3 sequences, 85% to 95% of them seen just once. What was sequenced was CD8+ T cells from PBMCs. The origin of the receptors is a human donor with Susac syndrome.

This clonotype appeared once. The V gene is TRBV2, the J gene TRBJ2-7; 7 bases are a match to TRBD1. J was trimmed by 2 bases and V by 5 bases; bases with no gene match: 9. Looked up from germline, CDR1 is SNHLY and CDR2 is FYNNEI. The CDR3 totals 15 residues. CDR3 DNA sequence: TGTGCCAGCAGTTCACCAAACGACAGGGCCTACGAGCAGTACTTC. This sequence encodes CASSSPNDRAYEQYF.

This clonotype has a handful of counts. The chain links TRBV27 to TRBJ2-3, with TRBD2 matching 7 bases. The CDR3 has 15 residues. The germline V gene encodes CDR1 MNHEY and CDR2 SMNVEV (reference sequence). J lost 0 bases, V lost 2 bases, and 2 bases had no gene match. The CDR3 loop is CASSLSGTSTDTQYF. The CDR3 DNA is TGTGCCAGCAGTTTAAGCGGGACTAGCACAGATACGCAGTATTTT.

The rearrangement links TRBV27 to TRBJ2-1, with 8 bases aligning to TRBD2. V trimming: 1 base; J trimming: 4 bases; junction bases outside the gene matches: 3. Germline values: CDR1 MNHEY, CDR2 SMNVEV (reference sequence). The CDR3 runs 15 residues. The CDR3 protein is CASSLYGGRYNEQFF. In nucleotides, the CDR3 is TGTGCCAGCAGTTTATATGGCGGGAGGTACAATGAGCAGTTCTTC.

V usage is TRBV6-5 and J usage is TRBJ2-1; 8 bases align to TRBD2. V lost 4 bases and J lost 6; bases outside the gene matches: 5. The germline V gene encodes CDR1 MNHEY and CDR2 SVGAGI. The CDR3 is made up of 14 amino acids. The CDR3 is CASSFPGGPNEQFF. CDR3 nucleotide sequence: TGTGCCAGCAGTTTCCCGGGAGGGCCCAATGAGCAGTTCTTC.

The gene calls are TRBV10-3 and TRBJ1-1; D not resolved. The germline gives CDR1 ENHRY, CDR2 SYGVKD. V lost 3 bases, J lost 1 base, and 6 bases lay in between. The CDR3 extends over 13 amino acids. CDR3 residues: CAISDGKNTEAFF. The CDR3 DNA sequence: TGTGCCATCAGTGACGGGAAGAACACTGAAGCTTTCTTT.

The chain employs TRBV27 and TRBJ2-6, with D hard to call. The V end was cut by 5 bases, the J end by 0 bases, with 8 bases between. Per germline, CDR1 MNHEY and CDR2 SMNVEV (reference sequence). The CDR3 sequence is 15 residues long. DNA of the CDR3: TGTGCCAGCAGTCCCCTCCTCTCTGGGGCCAACGTCCTGACTTTC. Protein sequence: CASSPLLSGANVLTF.

The chain links TRBV4-2 to TRBJ2-7; D gene unclear. Trimming left V 0 bases short and J 5 bases short, with 8 bases between. CDR1 is LGHNA and CDR2 is YNFKEQ in the germline V gene. The CDR3 spans 13 residues. The CDR3 DNA is TGTGCCAGCAGCCAAGAATTGAGCGACGAGCAGTACTTC. Its protein is CASSQELSDEQYF.

This clonotype was counted a single time. The chain employs TRBV20-1 and TRBJ2-4; D possibly matches TRBD1 or TRBD2 (5 bases each). CDR3 length: 15 amino acids. Germline V lookup: CDR1 DFQATT, CDR2 SNEGSKA (reference sequence). The V gene lost 3 bases and the J gene lost 5 bases, with 17 bases spanning the gap. The CDR3 loop is CSASLIGDRQNIQYF. In DNA form, the CDR3 reads TGCAGTGCTAGCCTCATAGGGGACCGGCAAAACATTCAGTACTTC.

The V and J genes are TRBV19 and TRBJ2-1, with 16 bases lining up with TRBD2. CDR1 is LNHDA, CDR2 SQIVND, per germline (reference sequence). This CDR3 region has 16 residues. The trim removed 3 bases at V and 8 bases at J, leaving 4 bases unmatched. CDR3 sequence: CASSMGLAGGPYEQFF. The CDR3 DNA is TGTGCCAGTAGTATGGGACTAGCGGGAGGGCCGTATGAGCAGTTCTTC.

J is TRBJ1-5 and V is TRBV12-3 or TRBV12-4; 8 bases line up with TRBD1. V lost 4 bases, J lost 0 bases, and 8 bases stayed unmatched. The length of the CDR3 is 17 residues. CDR3 region: CASSSDRGHYSNQPQHF. CDR3 coding DNA: TGTGCCAGCAGTTCTGACAGGGGCCATTATAGCAATCAGCCCCAGCATTTT.

The rearrangement uses TRBV5-4 and TRBJ2-1; tentatively, D is TRBD1 (6 bases). The CDR3 runs 15 residues. The germline CDR1 and CDR2 sequences are SGHNT and YYREEE (reference sequence). V lost 3 bases and J lost 5, with 15 bases in between. The CDR3 region has the DNA TGTGCCAGCAGCTGGGGCCTGGGGGCAAACAATGAGCAGTTCTTC. It codes for CASSWGLGANNEQFF.

The V gene is TRBV9, the J gene TRBJ1-1; D gene uncertain. This CDR3 is built from 15 residues. Trimming removed 1 base from V and 8 bases from J, with 18 bases in between. From germline, CDR1 is SGDLS and CDR2 YYNGEE. This chain's CDR3 is CASSVRGEGQSEAFF. As DNA, the CDR3 is TGTGCCAGCAGCGTACGCGGGGAGGGTCAGTCAGAAGCTTTCTTT. Using reference TRBV9 and TRBJ1-1 for the parts outside the CDR3, the full variable domain is DSGVTQTPKHLITATGQRVTLRCSPRSGDLSVYWYQQSLDQGLQFLIQYYNGEERAKGNILERFSAQQFPDLHSELNLSSLELGDSALYFCASSVRGEGQSEAFFGQGTRLTVV.

V usage is TRBV4-1 and J usage is TRBJ1-1, with D hard to call. This CDR3 is built from 15 residues. V dropped 0 bases and J dropped 1 base, with 9 bases sitting between them. Germline V gives CDR1 MGHRA, CDR2 YSYEKL. The CDR3 is CASSQEWSGNTEAFF. CDR3 bases: TGCGCCAGCAGCCAAGAATGGTCGGGGAACACTGAAGCTTTCTTT.

V and J are TRBV4-1 and TRBJ2-1, with 8 nucleotides matching TRBD2. J lost 2 bases, V lost 3 bases, and 6 bases had no gene match. The CDR3 length is 16 residues. The germline gives CDR1 MGHRA, CDR2 YSYEKL. The DNA for the CDR3 is TGCGCCAGCAGCCATCGAGCGGGAGTGACCTACAATGAGCAGTTCTTC. Translating it yields CASSHRAGVTYNEQFF.

The gene calls are TRBV30 and TRBJ2-7; D is undetermined. The germline V and J ends were trimmed by 0 bases and 2 bases, with 11 bases remaining between them. From germline, CDR1 is GTSNPN and CDR2 SVGIG (reference sequence). CDR3 length: 14 amino acids. CDR3 DNA: TGTGCCTGGAGTGTGGGGAATTCGGCCTACGAGCAGTACTTC. It encodes CAWSVGNSAYEQYF.

The chain employs TRBV14 and TRBJ2-4; 8 bases are a match to TRBD1. The CDR3 is 18 amino acids. With 0 bases clipped from V and 8 bases from J, the junction kept 15 bases outside the gene matches. From germline, CDR1 is SGHDN and CDR2 FVKESK. This chain's CDR3 is CASSQDSRTGLAHDIQYF. In DNA, the CDR3 is TGTGCCAGCAGCCAAGATTCTCGGACAGGGCTAGCACACGACATTCAGTACTTC. Complete variable domain (other parts from reference TRBV14 and TRBJ2-4): EAGVTQFPSHSVIEKGQTVTLRCDPISGHDNLYWYRRVMGKEIKFLLHFVKESKQDESGMPNNRFLAERTGGTYSTLKVQPAELEDSGVYFCASSQDSRTGLAHDIQYFGAGTRLSVL.

The rearrangement joins TRBV9 to TRBJ2-1; 10 bases agree with TRBD1. J lost 9 bases, V lost 4 bases, and 16 bases had no gene match. The CDR3 extends over 17 amino acids. The germline V gene has CDR1 SGDLS and CDR2 YYNGEE. The CDR3 sequence is CASSLGTGESGFGEQFF. The CDR3 nucleotides are TGTGCCAGCAGCCTGGGGACAGGGGAGAGTGGTTTTGGTGAGCAGTTCTTC.

The chain recombines TRBV5-1 with TRBJ2-1; TRBD2 agrees at 7 bases. The CDR3 length is 16 residues. Germline values: CDR1 SGHRS, CDR2 YFSETQ. J was trimmed by 8 bases and V by 1 base; bases with no gene match: 12. CDR3 sequence: CASSLIQGGSGDEQFF. In nucleotides, the CDR3 is TGCGCCAGCAGCTTGATTCAGGGCGGGAGTGGCGATGAGCAGTTCTTC.

J is TRBJ1-1 and V is TRBV28; D perhaps matches TRBD1 (6 bases). V shed 6 bases and J shed 0 bases, with 17 bases lying between them. Germline CDR1 MDHEN, CDR2 SYDVKM. This CDR3 contains 16 residues. The CDR3 protein is CASSLPHTGLNTEAFF. CDR3 DNA: TGTGCCAGCAGCTTACCCCACACAGGGTTGAACACTGAAGCTTTCTTT.

The chain couples TRBV9 to TRBJ1-2, with D possibly matching TRBD1 (5 bases). V lost 5 bases to trimming and J lost 7 bases, with 9 bases between them. This CDR3 spans 11 amino acids. CDR1 and CDR2 (germline): SGDLS, YYNGEE. Written as DNA, the CDR3 is TGTGCCAGCAGTAAGGGACTTGGCTACACCTTC. Protein: CASSKGLGYTF.

The CDR3: CASSADLETQYF. The CDR3 DNA reads as TGTGCCAGCAGCGCCGACTTAGAGACCCAGTACTTC. V gene TRBV9 combines with J gene TRBJ2-5; D unresolved. This CDR3 is 12 amino acids long. Trimming took off 3 bases at V and 4 bases at J, with 7 bases between the two ends. Germline V gives CDR1 SGDLS, CDR2 YYNGEE.

This clonotype was recorded only once. The chain has TRBV30 and TRBJ1-1; the match to TRBD1 covers 8 bases. This CDR3 spans 15 amino acids. The junction had 11 bases not matched to a gene; V was cut back by 7 bases and J by 1 base. CDR1 is GTSNPN, CDR2 SVGIG, per germline (reference sequence). This chain's CDR3 is CASNDRGTRNTEAFF. CDR3 nucleotide sequence: TGTGCCTCCAATGACAGGGGTACGCGGAACACTGAAGCTTTCTTT. The full variable domain, in which reference TRBV30 and TRBJ1-1 provide the parts outside the CDR3, is SQTIHQWPATLVQPVGSPLSLECTVEGTSNPNLYWYRQAAGRGLQLLFYSVGIGQISSEVPQNLSASRPQDRQFILSSKKLLLSDSGFYLCASNDRGTRNTEAFFGQGTRLTVV.

The V gene is TRBV11-2, the J gene TRBJ2-3, with 14 bases fitting TRBD2. The V gene end was trimmed by 5 bases and the J gene end by 4 bases; junction bases not matched to a gene: 8. Germline CDR1 is SGHAT and CDR2 is FQNNGV. The CDR3 runs to 17 residues. The CDR3 DNA follows: TGTGCCAGCAGCCGCGGGACTAGCGGGAGAACGGCAGATACGCAGTATTTT. Translating it yields CASSRGTSGRTADTQYF.

The chain carries TRBV7-3 and TRBJ2-1; D gene unclear. The V end lost 1 base, the J end lost 7 bases, and 14 bases lay between the germline ends. The germline gives CDR1 SGHTA, CDR2 FQGTGA. The CDR3 is made up of 15 amino acids. CDR3 sequence: CASSLRASGINEQFF. The DNA of the CDR3 is TGTGCCAGCAGCTTAAGGGCGTCGGGTATTAATGAGCAGTTCTTC.

The gene calls are TRBV23-1 and TRBJ2-7, with TRBD1 matching over 9 bases. TRBV23-1 is identified as an open reading frame with a role that is uncertain. The V and J ends lost 1 base and 5 bases, in that order; junction bases with no gene match: 18. The CDR3 is made up of 19 amino acids. The DNA for the CDR3 is TGCGCCAGCAGTCAATTGGGGCGGGGGCGGACAGGGGTCGTCCACGAGCAGTACTTC. Its translation is CASSQLGRGRTGVVHEQYF.